This entry concerns a single T cell receptor beta chain. The antigen is unknown. Repertoires were generated with immunoSEQ multiplex PCR, while TCRdb's copy carries only in-frame clones and drops some. The sample contains 300,000 to 450,000 clones, more than 80% of which appear only once. Per germline, CDR1 MNHEY and CDR2 SMNVEV (reference sequence). This CDR3 has 16 residues. Trimming cost V 3 bases and J 7 bases; bases outside gene matches: 8. The sample belongs to a study of cytomegalovirus exposure and HLA in healthy donors. About the research overall: The approximately 120 validation repertoires and the approximately 700 first-cohort repertoires shared a platform, a later analysis reported. The study's findings and limits: Approximately 160 TCR beta chains were listed as cytomegalovirus-associated.

The sequence was obtained from a woman in her late teens or twenties in good health and CMV-seronegative. The source material was PBMCs. This sequence joins TRBV27 and TRBJ2-1, with 11 bases matching TRBD2. The CDR3 DNA is TGTGCCAGCAGTTTGACTAGCGGGATAATCCTGAATGAGCAGTTCTTC. It codes for CASSLTSGIILNEQFF.